The 14 T cell receptor beta chains listed next were all sequenced from one sample in a study of control samples from healthy donors and cancer patients. Measured with immunoSEQ multiplex PCR; TCRdb has only the in-frame clones, and not every one. The sample has under 150,000 clones, more than 70% seen once. The sample consisted of blood. Receptors originate from a man between 60 and 70 years old in good health.

This CDR3 reads CASSSGDGLSTDTQYF. As DNA, the CDR3 is TGTGCCAGCAGTAGCGGGGACGGGTTAAGCACAGATACGCAGTATTTT. This chain joins TRBV7-8 and TRBJ2-3, with 8 bases that match TRBD2. Germline assignment: CDR1 SGHVS and CDR2 FQNEAQ. CDR3 length: 16 amino acids. J gave up 0 bases and V 6 bases, and 8 bases lay outside the gene matches.

The chain carries TRBV7-2 and TRBJ2-7; 8 nucleotides match TRBD2. CDR1 SGHTA and CDR2 FQGNSA come from the germline V gene. V was clipped by 8 bases and J by 7 bases; unmatched bases: 13. The length of the CDR3 is 14 residues. CDR3 amino acids: CASSLDSGVLEQYF. Written as DNA, the CDR3 is TGTGCCAGCTCCCTCGATAGCGGGGTACTAGAGCAGTACTTC.

This chain joins TRBV6-5 and TRBJ1-1, with D possibly matching TRBD1 (5 bases). This CDR3 has 15 amino acids. Germline V CDR1 and CDR2: MNHEY, SVGAGI. Trimming cost V 3 bases and J 3 bases, with 14 bases left between them. The chain's CDR3 is CASSYGRGRDTEAFF. CDR3 DNA sequence: TGTGCCAGCAGTTATGGGCGGGGACGGGACACTGAAGCTTTCTTT.

In DNA, the CDR3 is TGTGCCAGCGTGGGGGGAAACTATGGCTACACCTTC. Translating gives CASVGGNYGYTF. The chain carries TRBV12-3 or TRBV12-4 and TRBJ1-2, with a possible D match to TRBD1 (5 bases). There are 12 residues in the CDR3. Trimming left V 8 bases short and J 2 bases short, with 9 bases between.

This chain links TRBV3-1 (or the pseudogene TRBV3-2) with TRBJ2-1; tentatively, D is TRBD1 (5 bases). This CDR3 is built from 19 residues. CDR1 is LGHDT and CDR2 is YNNKEL in the germline V gene (reference sequence). With 1 base removed from V and 5 bases from J, the gap between germline ends came to 24 bases. CDR3 region: CASSQVSSPNLRGNNEQFF. In DNA form, the CDR3 reads TGTGCCAGCAGCCAAGTGAGTAGTCCGAACTTAAGGGGAAACAATGAGCAGTTCTTC.

The rearrangement joins TRBV10-2 to TRBJ2-6; possibly TRBD2 for D (5 bases). CDR1 and CDR2 (germline): WSHSY, SAAADI. The length of the CDR3 is 13 residues. With 6 bases removed from V and 3 bases from J, the gap between germline ends came to 6 bases. This CDR3 is CASREVGANVLTF. Here the CDR3 DNA reads TGCGCCAGCAGGGAGGTTGGGGCCAACGTCCTGACTTTC.

The chain combines TRBV6-1 with TRBJ1-2; D is unclear. The CDR3 is 16 residues long. Trimming stripped 1 base from V and 1 base from J, with 13 bases between. Germline assignment: CDR1 MNHNS and CDR2 SASEGT. The DNA for the CDR3 is TGTGCCAGCAGTGAAGTCTTCGGGCGGTATAACTATGGCTACACCTTC. This codes for CASSEVFGRYNYGYTF.

The V call is TRBV6-5, the J call TRBJ2-4; D is undetermined. This CDR3 region has 14 residues. From germline, CDR1 is MNHEY and CDR2 SVGAGI. With 6 bases removed from V and 7 bases from J, the gap between germline ends came to 16 bases. This CDR3 reads CASSLTDQMNIQYF. The CDR3 bases are TGTGCCAGCAGCCTCACCGACCAGATGAACATTCAGTACTTC.

This clone was recorded only once. Since the CDR3 does not end with the conserved phenylalanine or tryptophan, this likely comes from a read error. The CDR3 bases are TGCGCCAGCAGCTGGACTAGCGGGGGGGCCGACGAGCAGTACTTA. Amino acids: CASSWTSGGADEQYL. The V and J genes are TRBV5-1 and TRBJ2-7; TRBD2 agrees at 15 bases. CDR1 is SGHRS, CDR2 YFSETQ, per germline. This CDR3 contains 15 residues. The V and J ends lost 3 bases and 5 bases, in that order; junction bases with no gene match: 3.

This clone was detected once. CDR3 residues: CASTLVGERLNQPQHF. The CDR3 DNA reads as TGTGCCAGTACCCTGGTCGGGGAAAGGCTAAATCAGCCCCAGCATTTT. The chain has TRBV19 and TRBJ1-5; D is ambiguous. V was pared by 7 bases and J by 4 bases, with 20 bases between. The CDR3 length is 16 residues. CDR1 LNHDA and CDR2 SQIVND come from the germline V gene (reference sequence).

The gene calls are TRBV4-1 and TRBJ1-4, with a weak D call TRBD1 (5 bases). The germline V gene has CDR1 MGHRA and CDR2 YSYEKL. The V end lost 3 bases, the J end lost 0 bases, and 11 bases lay between the germline ends. The CDR3 runs 16 residues. This CDR3 reads CASSHDGGATNEKLFF. For the CDR3, the DNA is TGCGCCAGCAGCCACGACGGGGGTGCAACTAATGAAAAACTGTTTTTT.

The J gene is TRBJ1-2, the V gene TRBV11-2; 7 nucleotides match TRBD1. Germline V CDR1 and CDR2: SGHAT, FQNNGV. Germline trimming cut 0 bases from V and 7 bases from J; bases unmatched to any gene: 8. The length of the CDR3 is 15 residues. Here the CDR3 DNA reads TGTGCCAGCAGCTTAGATCTTAGGGGGCTCAGTGGCTACACCTTC. Translation: CASSLDLRGLSGYTF.

The chain links TRBV3-1 (or the pseudogene TRBV3-2) to TRBJ1-1, with 9 bases lining up with TRBD1. The V segment lost 0 bases and the J segment 2 bases; nucleotides outside the gene matches: 16. Germline lookup yields CDR1 LGHDT and CDR2 YNNKEL (reference sequence). The CDR3 is 20 amino acids. This CDR3 reads CASSQDPRETWTGANTEAFF. The CDR3 nucleotides read TGTGCCAGCAGCCAAGATCCAAGGGAGACCTGGACAGGGGCTAACACTGAAGCTTTCTTT.

A remark on this clone: The junction departs from germline at one end; a sequencing error may be responsible. This rearrangement joins TRBV2 to TRBJ2-3; D is uncertain. The V gene's germline CDR1 is SNHLY and CDR2 FYNNEI. The CDR3 is 13 residues long. DNA of the CDR3: TGTGCCAGCAGCGAAGATGGAACCCGAGGGCAGTATTTT. Its protein is CASSEDGTRGQYF.